These T cell receptor beta chains were read from a single sample in a study of cytomegalovirus exposure and HLA in healthy donors. Produced via immunoSEQ multiplex PCR; TCRdb's table is partial and in-frame only. Of 60,000 to 90,000 clones detected, around 95% appear once; the ten largest clones hold about 0.63%. The sample comprised PBMCs. The receptors come from a woman aged 18-29 years in good health and CMV-seronegative. Both conserved end residues are part of each CDR3. Each record gives: D gene, V gene, J gene, clone size, CDR3 DNA, CDR3 protein. D genes are given only for firm matches. The size field is filled for only some rows; it gives once, few, many or a size class.

TRBD2	TRBV9	TRBJ2-7	few	TGTGCCAGCAGCCGCATGAGCGGGGCTCAAGAGCAGTACTTC	CASSRMSGAQEQYF
.	TRBV28	TRBJ1-2	.	TGTGCCAGCAGTCCGGACAGAATACATGGCTACACCTTC	CASSPDRIHGYTF
TRBD2	TRBV27	TRBJ2-7	.	TGTGCCAGCAGTTTCGGCGGGGGGCTGTCCGAGCAGTACTTC	CASSFGGGLSEQYF
.	TRBV29-1	TRBJ2-7	.	TGCAGCGCGTCACAGGGTTCTTACGAGCAGTACTTC	CSASQGSYEQYF
TRBD1	TRBV27	TRBJ2-7	.	TGTGCCAGCAGTTTAATCGGGACAGGGCTCGAGCAGTACTTC	CASSLIGTGLEQYF
.	TRBV6-1	TRBJ1-1	.	TGTGCCAGCCAACCTTTCGCGACAGTGAACACTGAAGCTTTCTTT	CASQPFATVNTEAFF
TRBD1	TRBV5-4	TRBJ1-4	.	TGTGCCAGCAGTCACAGGGGGCGCGATGAAAAACTGTTTTTT	CASSHRGRDEKLFF
.	TRBV21-1	TRBJ2-3	.	TGTGCCAGCAGTAAAGCGGGGGGGGGAGATACGCAGTATTTT	CASSKAGGGDTQYF
.	TRBV5-1	TRBJ2-1	.	TGCGCCAGCAGCTTGATCTCAGGATCGGTAGGCAATGAGCAGTTCTTC	CASSLISGSVGNEQFF
.	TRBV5-8	TRBJ2-5	.	TGTGCCAGCAGCTTGGACAGGGCAGAGACCCAGTACTTC	CASSLDRAETQYF
.	TRBV7-9	TRBJ2-7	.	TGTGCCAGCAGCCTACAGGATCGGCAGTACTTC	CASSLQDRQYF
.	TRBV29-1	TRBJ2-7	.	TGCAGCGTTGATCCGTTCGAAGACAGGTTCCACTACGAGCAGTACTTC	CSVDPFEDRFHYEQYF
.	TRBV28	TRBJ1-2	.	TGTGCCAGCAGTACCGGAGGACAGACATTAGCTAACTATGGCTACACCTTC	CASSTGGQTLANYGYTF
.	TRBV28	TRBJ1-2	.	TGTGCCAGCAGTACGGACGGACTGATCTATGGCTACACCTTC	CASSTDGLIYGYTF
.	TRBV2	TRBJ2-1	once	TGTGCCACCTTCGACGGACAACAGCAGTTCTTC	CATFDGQQQFF
.	TRBV27	TRBJ1-5	once	TGTGCCAGCTGTGAGGGAACAAGCAATCAGCCCCAGCATTTT	CASCEGTSNQPQHF
TRBD2	TRBV6-4	TRBJ2-1	.	TGTGCCAGCAGTCTGACTAGCGGGGGGCACAATGAGCAGTTCTTC	CASSLTSGGHNEQFF
.	TRBV18	TRBJ1-4	.	TGTGCCAGCTCACTTACAGGTCCAACTAATGAAAAACTGTTTTTT	CASSLTGPTNEKLFF
.	TRBV19	TRBJ1-3	.	TGTGCCAGTAGTATAGATGGAGCACCTGGAAACACCATATATTTT	CASSIDGAPGNTIYF
.	TRBV7-2	TRBJ1-5	.	TGTGCCAGCAGCTATAGGGGAAATCAGCCCCAGCATTTT	CASSYRGNQPQHF
.	TRBV9	TRBJ1-2	.	TGTGCCAGCAGCGTAGTAGGGGACTATGGCTACACCTTC	CASSVVGDYGYTF
.	TRBV9	TRBJ1-1	.	TGTGCCAGCAGCCCTGGGGGGACCCCTAAGAGTGAAGCTTTCTTT	CASSPGGTPKSEAFF
TRBD1	TRBV6-5	TRBJ1-5	.	TGTGCCAGCAGTTACTCTACAGGGGGCAATCAGCCCCAGCATTTT	CASSYSTGGNQPQHF
.	TRBV4-1	TRBJ2-7	once	TGCGCCAGCAGCCAAGGCAGGACAGTGTTCCCCTACGAGCAGTACTTC	CASSQGRTVFPYEQYF
.	TRBV5-6	TRBJ1-5	.	TGTGCCAGCAGCTCTTCTACCGGGACACACAATCAGCCCCAGCATTTT	CASSSSTGTHNQPQHF
.	TRBV7-2	TRBJ1-6	.	TGTGCCAGCAGCTCGGGACACCTTAATTCACCCCTCCACTTT	CASSSGHLNSPLHF
TRBD1	TRBV30	TRBJ2-7	.	TGTGCCTGGACAGTATGGGGACAGGGGACATACGAGCAGTACTTC	CAWTVWGQGTYEQYF
.	TRBV28	TRBJ1-2	.	TGTGCCAGCAGTTTTCGGAGGAGGTTGAACTATGGCTACACCTTC	CASSFRRRLNYGYTF
.	TRBV2	TRBJ1-2	.	TGTGCCAGCAGTGAGCACAGGCAGGTACCTAACTATGGCTACACCTTC	CASSEHRQVPNYGYTF
.	TRBV5-1	TRBJ1-1	.	TGCGCCAGCAAGAGGCAAATGAACACTGAAGCTTTCTTT	CASKRQMNTEAFF
.	TRBV21-1	TRBJ1-1	.	TGTGCCAGCAGCCCCCGGGACATCCGTCGACACACTGAAGCTTTCTTT	CASSPRDIRRHTEAFF
TRBD1	TRBV5-6	TRBJ2-5	.	TGTGCCAGCAGCTGGGACAGGGGTGGGGAGACCCAGTACTTC	CASSWDRGGETQYF
TRBD2	TRBV9	TRBJ2-1	.	TGTGCCAGCAGCGTAGCTAGCGGGGGACACTCCTACAATGAGCAGTTCTTC	CASSVASGGHSYNEQFF
TRBD2	TRBV10-3	TRBJ2-1	few	TGTGCCATCAGTGGGGCCGCGGGCGGGGGGGCGTTTGAGCAGTTCTTC	CAISGAAGGGAFEQFF
TRBD1	TRBV6-5	TRBJ1-4	.	TGTGCCAGCAGTTACGTGGGACAGGCTAATGAAAAACTGTTTTTT	CASSYVGQANEKLFF
TRBD1	TRBV14	TRBJ1-2	.	TGTGCCAGCAGCAAGACGCCCGGACAGGGGGATGGCTACACCTTC	CASSKTPGQGDGYTF
TRBD1	TRBV9	TRBJ1-1	.	TGTGCCAGCAGCGTGCACGGCAGGGGGCCGAACACTGAAGCTTTCTTT	CASSVHGRGPNTEAFF
.	TRBV5-5	TRBJ1-1	.	TGTGCCAGCAGCTTACAGATGAACACTGAAGCTTTCTTT	CASSLQMNTEAFF
.	TRBV18	TRBJ2-3	.	TGTGCCAGCTCAGGCGGGTATGGCACAGATACGCAGTATTTT	CASSGGYGTDTQYF
.	TRBV30	TRBJ1-4	.	TGTGCCTGCCCCGACCGAGGGACTAATGAAAAACTGTTTTTT	CACPDRGTNEKLFF
TRBD1	TRBV18	TRBJ1-1	.	TGTGCCAGCTCACAAGGACAGGGGATGAACACTGAAGCTTTCTTT	CASSQGQGMNTEAFF
TRBD2	TRBV7-9	TRBJ2-1	.	TGTGCCAGCAGCTTCGGGACTAGCGGGGGTAATGAGCAGTTCTTC	CASSFGTSGGNEQFF
.	TRBV7-8	TRBJ1-6	.	TGTGCCAGCAGCAAAAGGATACCAGGTGGTTATAATTCACCCCTCCACTTT	CASSKRIPGGYNSPLHF
TRBD1	TRBV28	TRBJ1-3	.	TGTGCCAGCAGTCCCGGGACAGACCCCCGCTCTGGAAACACCATATATTTT	CASSPGTDPRSGNTIYF
.	TRBV7-8	TRBJ1-2	.	TGTGCCAGCAGCTTAGCGCTGGCAGGGTCTTTCGGCTATGGCTACACCTTC	CASSLALAGSFGYGYTF
TRBD1	TRBV18	TRBJ1-2	.	TGTGCCAGCTCACCGGACAGGGAATATGGCTACACCTTC	CASSPDREYGYTF
.	TRBV7-8	TRBJ2-5	.	TGTGCCAGCAGCTTGTTAAGGCTAGCGAAGACCCAGTACTTC	CASSLLRLAKTQYF
TRBD2	TRBV5-5	TRBJ2-1	.	TGTGCCAGCAGCCTGGGAGGGTCCTACAATGAGCAGTTCTTC	CASSLGGSYNEQFF
.	TRBV6-5	TRBJ2-7	.	TGTGCCAGCAGTAAAAACTGGGCAGTTCACGAGCAGTACTTC	CASSKNWAVHEQYF
TRBD2	TRBV7-9	TRBJ2-3	.	TGTGCCAGCAGCTCCCGAGTGACTAGCGGATCCACAGATACGCAGTATTTT	CASSSRVTSGSTDTQYF
.	TRBV4-1	TRBJ2-3	.	TGCGCCAGCAGCCAAGGGCCCCTGGGGCCAGATACGCAGTATTTT	CASSQGPLGPDTQYF
TRBD1	TRBV7-8	TRBJ1-2	.	TGTGCCAGCAGCCCTAAGGGGGGGACAGGGGAAGGCTACACCTTC	CASSPKGGTGEGYTF
.	TRBV7-7	TRBJ2-2	.	TGTGCTAGCAGCTTCGCGACGGACGGGAAAAACGGGGAGCTGTTTTTT	CASSFATDGKNGELFF
TRBD2	TRBV9	TRBJ2-2	.	TGTGCCAGCAGCGTGACAACGCGGGGGGGCGGCACCGGGGAGCTGTTTTTT	CASSVTTRGGGTGELFF
TRBD1	TRBV4-2	TRBJ2-7	.	TGTGCCAGCAGCCAACGGACAGGGGAGTACGAGCAGTACTTC	CASSQRTGEYEQYF
TRBD1	TRBV6-5	TRBJ1-1	.	TGTGCCAGCAGTTACACAGGGGGCAGGAACACTGAAGCTTTCTTT	CASSYTGGRNTEAFF
.	TRBV6-5	TRBJ2-3	once	TGTGCCAGCAGTTACTCGCAGGGTACGCAGTATTTT	CASSYSQGTQYF
.	TRBV15	TRBJ1-4	.	TGTGCCACCAGCAGAGATTGGGAGGGGCAACTGTTTTTT	CATSRDWEGQLFF
.	TRBV9	TRBJ1-6	.	TGTGCCAGCAGCGTAGGTGTCAGGGAAGAATCACCCCTCCACTTT	CASSVGVREESPLHF
TRBD2	TRBV28	TRBJ2-5	.	TGTGCCAGCAGTTTACAGGGAGGGGAGACCCAGTACTTC	CASSLQGGETQYF